This T cell receptor beta chain derives from a study of T-cell memory formation after mild COVID-19. TCRdb recomputed calls from the 5' RACE reads with MiXCR, one row per CDR3 protein. The sample has tens of thousands of distinct CDR3 sequences, roughly 14% seen once; the top ten hold about a third. Trimming removed 7 bases at V and 3 bases at J, with 11 bases between. This CDR3 region has 13 residues. The germline V gene encodes CDR1 KGHDR and CDR2 SFDVKD. The origin of this receptor is an adult woman who had mild COVID-19 (a few samples of this study predate the infection). Cell type and time point are not known. The material sequenced was PBMCs or a T cell subset sorted from them (not recorded which). The gene calls are TRBV24-1 and TRBJ2-5; possible D gene TRBD1, 5 bases. The CDR3 nucleotides read TGTGCCACCAGGACAGCTACTGAAGAGACCCAGTACTTC. This gives the protein CATRTATEETQYF.